Below, 9 T cell receptor beta chains from the same sample are listed, as sequenced in a study of cytomegalovirus exposure and HLA in healthy donors. The PCR had 60 Vbeta and 13 Jbeta primers. Using immunoSEQ multiplex PCR, the repertoire was profiled, and TCRdb retains in-frame clones only, with some absent. The profile shows 200,000 or so clones, 80% to 90% of them singletons. Input material: PBMCs. These receptors originate from a man aged 30 to 45 in good health and CMV-seronegative.

The CDR3 sequence is CASRLAESSYEQYF. The CDR3 coding sequence is TGTGCCAGTAGACTAGCGGAGAGCTCCTACGAGCAGTACTTC. The genes are TRBV27 and TRBJ2-5; 9 nucleotides agree with TRBD2. With the DNA end fitting TRBJ2-7 better, the J assignment may be wrong. Germline CDR1 is MNHEY and CDR2 is SMNVEV (reference sequence). The CDR3 has 14 residues.

The rearrangement uses TRBV29-1 and TRBJ2-7; TRBD2 matches at 8 bases. This CDR3 has 11 residues. The V segment lost 6 bases and the J segment 7 bases; nucleotides outside the gene matches: 5. Germline assignment: CDR1 SQVTM and CDR2 ANQGSEA. CDR3 region: CSVGLEGEQYF. The DNA for the CDR3 is TGCAGCGTGGGACTAGAGGGTGAGCAGTACTTC.

The J gene is TRBJ2-1, the V gene TRBV15, with a tentative D call TRBD2 (5 bases). CDR1 LNHNV and CDR2 YYDKDF come from the germline V gene (reference sequence). The CDR3 has 15 residues. The V end lost 0 bases, the J end lost 4 bases, and 10 bases lay between the germline ends. The CDR3 reads CATSREGAGYNEQFF. The CDR3 nucleotides are TGTGCCACCAGCAGAGAGGGAGCAGGTTACAATGAGCAGTTCTTC.

The chain couples TRBV2 to TRBJ2-7; 8 bases are a match to TRBD1. Germline-derived CDR1 and CDR2 are SNHLY and FYNNEI. The CDR3 sequence is 14 residues long. Trimming cost V 6 bases and J 6 bases; bases outside gene matches: 10. Here the CDR3 reads CASRDQGALGEQYF. The CDR3 DNA follows: TGTGCCAGCAGGGACCAGGGGGCCTTGGGCGAGCAGTACTTC.

This clone occurred a few times. V usage is TRBV4-1 and J usage is TRBJ2-3; 12 bases are a match to TRBD2. Trimming at V came to 0 bases and at J to 2 bases, leaving 3 bases not matched to a gene. Germline lookup yields CDR1 MGHRA and CDR2 YSYEKL. The CDR3 totals 17 residues. Here the CDR3 reads CASSQDRTSGTTDTQYF. CDR3 DNA sequence: TGCGCCAGCAGCCAAGATAGGACTAGCGGGACCACAGATACGCAGTATTTT.

About this clone: Relative to the germline gene, one junction end is altered; a read error may explain this. The chain recombines TRBV7-7 with TRBJ2-3; no reliable D call. The CDR3 extends over 13 amino acids. Germline CDR1 and CDR2: SSHAT and FNYEAQ (reference sequence). The CDR3 loop reads CASSPTSTDTQYF. In DNA, the CDR3 is TGTGCTAGCAGCCCTACTAGCACAGATACGCAGTATTTT.

The chain combines TRBV2 with TRBJ1-4; 10 bases map to TRBD1. The germline V gene has CDR1 SNHLY and CDR2 FYNNEI. V lost 6 bases, J lost 5 bases, and 6 bases stayed unmatched. The CDR3 totals 15 residues. CDR3 sequence reads: CASSFSDRGNEKLFF. The CDR3 coding sequence is TGTGCCAGCAGCTTTTCGGACAGGGGGAATGAAAAACTGTTTTTT.

The chain joins TRBV7-2 to TRBJ1-1; D gene uncertain. V lost 10 bases to trimming and J lost 1 base, with 16 bases between them. Germline CDR1 and CDR2: SGHTA and FQGNSA. This CDR3 has 14 residues. The CDR3 reads CAIVRLNENTEAFF. The CDR3 DNA sequence: TGTGCCATAGTTCGCCTGAATGAGAACACTGAAGCTTTCTTT.

CDR3 DNA sequence: TGTGCCAGCAGTTCCCTCAACTGGTCCGGGTGGGGAGATGCGTATGAGCAGTTCTTC. Residues: CASSSLNWSGWGDAYEQFF. The chain has TRBV28 and TRBJ2-1, with TRBD2 as a possible D gene (5 bases). Germline-derived CDR1 and CDR2 are MDHEN and SYDVKM. The CDR3 contains 19 residues. Trimming took 4 bases from V and 8 from J, leaving 30 bases between them.